This T cell receptor beta chain came from a study of cytomegalovirus exposure and HLA in healthy donors. Study results and caveats: About 87% or about 30% of the time was how often most TCR beta V segments were productive, according to an earlier analysis.

The CDR3 has 14 amino acids. CDR1 SGHTA and CDR2 FQGNSA come from the germline V gene. J gave up 6 bases and V 5 bases, and 6 bases lay outside the gene matches. A multiplex PCR was run with 60 Vbeta primers and 13 Jbeta primers. Assay used: immunoSEQ multiplex PCR; TCRdb lists only in-frame clones, some missing. This sample carries roughly 120,000 clones, about 84% of them seen once, and the ten largest clones take 3.6%. With respect to this clone: Its antigen remains unknown.

V is TRBV7-2 and J is TRBJ1-5, with 8 nucleotides matching TRBD1. The TCR comes from a man in his forties in good health and CMV-seronegative. The sample consisted of PBMCs. The CDR3 protein is CASSRAGGGQPQHF. DNA of the CDR3: TGTGCCAGCAGCCGTGCAGGGGGCGGTCAGCCCCAGCATTTT.